One and the same sample provided the 11 T cell receptor beta chains below, sequenced in a study of CD8 T cells in ankylosing spondylitis (dated by TCRdb to 2017 to 2019). Library method: 5' RACE. Sequencer: Illumina HiSeq 2500. TCRdb's own reprocessing of the public reads used fastp at Q25 and MiXCR and kept productive beta chains. Rows are combined by CDR3 protein, so each entry shows the most common genes and DNA. For this sample there are about 360,000 distinct CDR3 sequences; roughly 20% appear just once. The ten largest make up roughly 14% of the sample. Material for sequencing was blood, either unsorted or a sorted T cell fraction (not recorded which). The receptors come from a male donor with ankylosing spondylitis or in good health (not recorded which).

In DNA form, the CDR3 reads TGTGCCAGCAGCCCGGGACTAGCCTCGCAGTATTTT. It encodes CASSPGLASQYF. V and J are TRBV4-2 and TRBJ2-3; the match to TRBD2 covers 9 bases. The CDR3 extends over 12 amino acids. The germline gives CDR1 LGHNA, CDR2 YNFKEQ. V shed 4 bases, J shed 10 bases, and the junction held 3 bases outside the gene matches.

CDR3 region: CASSQVGSGGSNTGELFF. CDR3 sequence (DNA): TGTGCCAGCAGCCAAGTTGGAAGCGGGGGATCGAACACCGGGGAGCTGTTTTTT. The chain couples TRBV4-2 to TRBJ2-2, with 8 bases aligning to TRBD2. J gave up 0 bases and V 1 base, and 7 bases lay outside the gene matches. CDR3 length: 18 residues. Germline V gives CDR1 LGHNA, CDR2 YNFKEQ.

The J gene is TRBJ2-7, the V gene TRBV19; D uncertain. Trimming took 0 bases from V and 4 from J, leaving 13 bases between them. Germline CDR1 and CDR2: LNHDA and SQIVND (reference sequence). The CDR3 sequence is 15 residues long. The CDR3 region has the DNA TGTGCCAGTAGTATAGATAAGGTCGGGCCATACGAGCAGTACTTC. Translated, it gives CASSIDKVGPYEQYF. Based on the CDR3 plus reference TRBV19 and TRBJ2-7, the full variable domain is DGGITQSPKYLFRKEGQNVTLSCEQNLNHDAMYWYRQDPGQGLRLIYYSQIVNDFQKGDIAEGYSVSREKKESFPLTVTSAQKNPTAFYLCASSIDKVGPYEQYFGPGTRLTVT.

The chain uses TRBV12-3 or TRBV12-4 and TRBJ2-4; 7 nucleotides match TRBD1. V shed 8 bases, J shed 6 bases, and the junction held 1 base outside the gene matches. The CDR3 totals 11 residues. The CDR3 sequence is CASRQGNIQYF. CDR3 coding DNA: TGTGCCAGCCGACAGGGAAACATTCAGTACTTC.

This clonotype has more than one count but fewer than ten. The chain employs TRBV29-1 and TRBJ2-7; TRBD1 matches at 9 bases. Germline V lookup: CDR1 SQVTM, CDR2 ANQGSEA. The trim removed 5 bases at V and 4 bases at J, leaving 12 bases unmatched. This CDR3 is 15 amino acids long. CDR3 coding DNA: TGCAGCGTTCTCACCCCCGGGACAGGGCTATACGAGCAGTACTTC. This encodes CSVLTPGTGLYEQYF.

The CDR3 loop reads CASSSTGTGADTQYF. The CDR3 DNA sequence: TGTGCCAGCAGCTCAACCGGGACAGGGGCAGATACGCAGTATTTT. The chain recombines TRBV12-3 or TRBV12-4 with TRBJ2-3, with 10 bases aligning to TRBD1. CDR3 length: 15 amino acids. The J segment lost 4 bases and the V segment lost 6 bases, leaving 7 bases of the junction unmatched.

This clonotype showed up just a few times. V is TRBV2 and J is TRBJ2-5; D call uncertain. V lost 3 bases, J lost 5 bases, and 13 bases lay in between. CDR1 SNHLY and CDR2 FYNNEI come from the germline V gene. The CDR3 loop spans 14 amino acids. In DNA form, the CDR3 reads TGTGCCAGCAGTGACGGGCATGCGCTGGAGACCCAGTACTTC. Encoded protein: CASSDGHALETQYF.

V and J are TRBV12-3 or TRBV12-4 and TRBJ2-3; 9 bases are shared with TRBD1. The CDR3 runs to 15 residues. After removal of 2 bases from V and 3 bases from J, the junction contained 3 bases not matched to a gene. For the CDR3, the DNA is TGTGCCAGCAGTTTATCAGGACAGGGGACAGATACGCAGTATTTT. It yields the protein CASSLSGQGTDTQYF.

The chain joins TRBV9 to TRBJ2-3, with D uncertain. Trimming took 0 bases from V and 2 from J, leaving 7 bases between them. This CDR3 has 14 amino acids. CDR1 and CDR2 (germline): SGDLS, YYNGEE. This CDR3 reads CASSVGRPTDTQYF. The CDR3 DNA follows: TGTGCCAGCAGCGTAGGGCGCCCCACAGATACGCAGTATTTT.

The V gene is TRBV29-1, the J gene TRBJ2-1; possibly TRBD2 for D (5 bases). Per germline, CDR1 SQVTM and CDR2 ANQGSEA. V lost 4 bases to trimming and J lost 4 bases, with 14 bases between them. The CDR3 sequence is 14 residues long. DNA for the CDR3: TGCAGCGTTGGTGCCCTTGGCGGGTACAATGAGCAGTTCTTC. Its translation: CSVGALGGYNEQFF.

V usage is TRBV15 and J usage is TRBJ2-2; D not certain. CDR3 size: 16 residues. Germline CDR1 LNHNV, CDR2 YYDKDF (reference sequence). V gave up 1 base and J gave up 0 bases, with 9 bases separating them. The CDR3 DNA reads TGTGCCACCAGCAGAGTCGCAAGCTCGAACACCGGGGAGCTGTTTTTT. Protein sequence: CATSRVASSNTGELFF.